This T cell receptor beta chain was documented in a study of blood T cell repertoires in COVID-19 (dated by TCRdb to 2018 to 2020). Broadly, across the study: Collaborator samples came from the United States, Italy and Spain and covered acute and convalescent phases of COVID-19. The prospective study material was composed of cDNA or gDNA derived from T cells, B-cell-depleted T cells, or PBMCs. Deeply sampled blood TCRbeta repertoires from subjects exposed to, actively infected with, or recovered from COVID-19 were included in the dataset. The repertoires were made available in a free public database intended to serve as a resource for research on the immune response to SARS-CoV-2. Samples came from the ongoing ImmuneRACE study (first 160 participants) plus 1,254 subjects from 6 global collaborators. A de-identified subject ID, COVID-19 status, age in years and sex were almost always included in the sample metadata. HLA class I and class II types, where available, came from metadata supplied by the sample provider rather than from assay-based typing.

The CDR3, cysteine through phenylalanine, is 14 amino acids long. CDR3 DNA is the only sequence kept; it has 42 bases, read in frame from the first base. The V end loses 1 base and the J end loses 5 bases, and a stretch of 11 bases separates them. According to the germline V gene (reference sequence), CDR1 reads LGHDT and CDR2 reads YNNKEL. Remarks on this clone: There is no known antigen for this receptor. Per-base quality was not reported, and no clone a single base away is much larger than it.

The paper as a whole reports these results and caveats: Clinical and demographic metadata were provided uncurated, with the amount varying by source and participant.

The immunoSEQ Assay, a bias-controlled multiplex PCR, was used to amplify TCRbeta CDR3 regions from genomic DNA. Per the authors' processing: Nucleated cell counts per sample were estimated from amplification of reference gene primers within the assay. To quantify the absolute abundance of each unique TCRbeta CDR3 rearrangement, sequence reads were collapsed and filtered. For each sample, productive Simpson clonality was calculated as the square root of Simpson's diversity index across productive rearrangements. In TCRdb, the immuneACCESS table is reduced to in-frame sequences with V and J assigned. These tables do not hold every clone; where another copy was compared, an unresolved V gene accounts for under half, and the others remain unexplained. V, J and clone size are those of that table, while D and trimming were read from the DNA. The sample profile shows about 200,000 clones; about four fifths of them were found once. Less than 8.5% of the sample belongs to the ten largest clones.

Participants in the prospective study were aged about 18 to 89 years, lived in about two dozen United States geographic areas, and enrolled through a virtual design. To assign participants to cohorts, the prospective study relied on clinical history that participants themselves reported in a screening survey and a study questionnaire. Recovered participants in ImmuneRACE Cohort 3 were defined as having two consecutive negative NP/OP PCR tests, clearance from a healthcare professional, or resolution of symptoms. In the prospective study, mobile phlebotomists collected whole blood, serum and a nasopharyngeal or oropharyngeal swab from each participant. Participants in the prospective study had the option to provide additional blood draws and questionnaires over an approximately 2-month period. Prospective study blood samples were shipped either frozen or at room temperature before DNA extraction.

This TCR was sampled from a man in his forties or fifties who had recovered from COVID-19. The chain employs TRBV3-1 (or the pseudogene TRBV3-2) and TRBJ2-5; the D segment cannot be called with confidence. The sequencing sample was made of PBMCs or T cells enriched from blood (not recorded which). The DNA sequence reads TGTGCCAGCAGCCAAGCCACCTCCCGGGAGACCCAGTACTTC. It codes for CASSQATSRETQYF.